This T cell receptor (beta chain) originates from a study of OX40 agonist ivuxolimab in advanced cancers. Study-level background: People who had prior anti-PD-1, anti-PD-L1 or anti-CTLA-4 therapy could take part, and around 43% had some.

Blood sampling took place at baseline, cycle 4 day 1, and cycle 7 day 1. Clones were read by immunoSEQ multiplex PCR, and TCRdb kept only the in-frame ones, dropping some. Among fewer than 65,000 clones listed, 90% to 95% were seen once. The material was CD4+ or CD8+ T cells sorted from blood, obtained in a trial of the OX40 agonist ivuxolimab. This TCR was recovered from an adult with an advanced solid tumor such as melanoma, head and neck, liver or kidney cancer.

The CDR3 here is CASSARQGGGYTF. CDR3 in DNA: TGTGCCAGCAGCGCGAGACAGGGCGGTGGCTACACCTTC. This chain links TRBV9 with TRBJ1-2, with 7 nucleotides matching TRBD1. This CDR3 spans 13 amino acids. Per germline, CDR1 SGDLS and CDR2 YYNGEE. The junction had 6 bases not matched to a gene; V was cut back by 3 bases and J by 7 bases.